Each of the 2 T cell receptor beta chains below was sequenced from the same sample in a study of shared clonotypes between healthy human individuals. TCRdb's table, derived via immunoSEQ multiplex PCR, lists solely in-frame clones and lacks some. In the table there are about 600,000 clones, 95% to 98% of which are singletons. The sample consisted of naive CD4+ T cells sorted from blood. The subset denotes: CD45RA+ positively selected. The source of these receptors is a woman in her thirties in good health.

The chain uses TRBV7-6 and TRBJ2-6; D ambiguous. In germline, CDR1 is SGHVS, CDR2 FNYEAQ. V lost 2 bases and J 0 bases, leaving 8 bases between the germline ends. CDR3 length: 16 amino acids. The CDR3, as DNA: TGTGCCAGCAGCTTACCGGCCGGCTCTGGGGCCAACGTCCTGACTTTC. Its protein product is CASSLPAGSGANVLTF.

The table lists this clone with a count of one. This chain's CDR3 is CASSATGGAGNQPQHF. The CDR3 DNA reads TGTGCCAGCAGCGCAACAGGGGGCGCGGGCAATCAGCCCCAGCATTTT. The rearrangement joins TRBV9 to TRBJ1-5; 9 bases fit TRBD1. This CDR3 comprises 16 residues. Trimming took 3 bases from V and 2 from J; bases not matched to a gene: 6. Germline V gene lookup returns CDR1 SGDLS and CDR2 YYNGEE.